This entry lists 3 T cell receptor beta chains sequenced from one sample in a study of regulatory T cells in long-lasting Graves disease (dated by TCRdb to about 2021). Libraries came from multiplex PCR. TCRdb names Illumina HiSeq 4000 as the instrument used. CDR3 regions were amplified by Arm-PCR with iRepertoire HTBI primers to construct TCR beta libraries. The raw public data were reprocessed by TCRdb itself: fastp quality trimming at Q25, MiXCR clonotype calling, in-frame beta chains only. CDR3 protein sequences are deduplicated, and each keeps its most common genes and DNA. The sample table records about 200,000 distinct CDR3 sequences; 15% to 20% of these occur just once. 22% of the sample belongs to the ten largest clones. Interpreted using the paper, the time point label stands for: newly diagnosed GD, antithyroid drugs for less than 3 months. For both TCR sequencing and RNA sequencing, RNA was extracted from PBMCs in TRIzol.

The material sequenced was peripheral blood mononuclear cells (PBMCs), taken at new diagnosis, from a patient treated with antithyroid drugs. The receptors were sampled from a female donor with Graves disease.

In this sample, this clonotype turned up a few times. At one end the junction does not follow the germline gene, possibly because of a read error. V and J are TRBV2 and TRBJ2-2; 7 nucleotides agree with TRBD1. The CDR3 contains 17 residues. Germline CDR1 reads SNHLY; CDR2 reads FYNNEI. The DNA of the CDR3 is TGTGCCGGCAGTGACCTTCAGGGGGAGACTAACACCGGGGAGCTGTTTTTT. Its translation: CAGSDLQGETNTGELFF.

There are a few counts of this clonotype. The chain links TRBV4-3 to TRBJ1-2; 9 bases are shared with TRBD1. This CDR3 is built from 16 residues. Trimming took 3 bases from V and 5 from J; bases not matched to a gene: 10. Germline assignment: CDR1 LGHNA and CDR2 YSLEER. Here the CDR3 DNA reads TGCGCCAGCAGCCAGGTTACAGGGGGCGGTGGGTATGGCTACACCTTC. Its translation is CASSQVTGGGGYGYTF.

This clonotype showed up many times. The chain links TRBV27 to TRBJ1-4, with unresolved D. Germline CDR1 and CDR2: MNHEY and SMNVEV (reference sequence). The CDR3 is 15 residues long. V was trimmed by 1 base and J by 5 bases, leaving 11 bases between them. This chain's CDR3 is CASSLLGSLNEKLFF. The CDR3 nucleotides read TGTGCCAGCAGTTTATTAGGCAGTCTCAATGAAAAACTGTTTTTT.